This TCR beta chain appears in the sequencing data of a study of T-cell memory formation after mild COVID-19. Study conclusions and caveats: Clones contracting across day 15 to 85 had a balanced CD4/CD8 profile; later expanding clones leaned CD4+.

Comments on this clonotype: Its target is not known.

CDR3 size: 13 residues. With 1 base removed from V and 4 bases from J, the gap between germline ends came to 7 bases. The germline CDR1 and CDR2 sequences are SQVTM and ANQGSEA. TCRdb reanalysed the 5' RACE reads using MiXCR and keeps one entry per CDR3 protein. The data contain 45,000 to 65,000 distinct CDR3 sequences, more than 8% of them singletons. Sample: PBMCs or a T cell subset sorted from them (not recorded which). The chain joins TRBV29-1 to TRBJ1-4; D is ambiguous. This clonotype was obtained from a man in his late teens or twenties who had mild COVID-19 (a few samples of this study predate the infection). Cell type and time point are not known. The CDR3 bases are TGCAGCGTTGAAGCCGGATATAATGAAAAACTGTTTTTT. It yields the protein CSVEAGYNEKLFF. Based on the CDR3 plus reference TRBV29-1 and TRBJ1-4, the full variable domain is SAVISQKPSRDICQRGTSLTIQCQVDSQVTMMFWYRQQPGQSLTLIATANQGSEATYESGFVIDKFPISRPNLTFSTLTVSNMSPEDSSIYLCSVEAGYNEKLFFGSGTQLSVL.